The next 31 T cell receptor beta chains were all read from a single sample in a study of OX40 agonist ivuxolimab in advanced cancers. Measured with immunoSEQ multiplex PCR; TCRdb has only the in-frame clones, and not every one. The sample lists some 81,000 clones, just over 85% occurring once. Sample: CD4+ or CD8+ T cells sorted from blood, taken in a trial of the OX40 agonist ivuxolimab. The receptors come from an adult with an advanced solid tumor such as melanoma, head and neck, liver or kidney cancer.

This clone was seen once. The chain employs TRBV28 and TRBJ2-7; D uncertain. Germline CDR1 and CDR2: MDHEN and SYDVKM. Deletions cut 5 bases from V and 2 bases from J, with 19 bases between. The CDR3 length is 16 residues. The CDR3 DNA follows: TGTGCCAGCAGTGGGTCGTCGAAGGCCATCACCTACGAGCAGTACTTC. Its translation: CASSGSSKAITYEQYF.

Note on this clone: At one end the junction does not follow the germline gene, possibly because of a read error. The chain carries TRBV7-7 and TRBJ2-2, with D maybe TRBD2 (5 bases). The CDR3 has 17 amino acids. Germline V gene data show CDR1 as SSHAT and CDR2 as FNYEAQ (reference sequence). The CDR3 region is CASSLAPSLGNTGELFF. The CDR3, as DNA: TGTGCTAGCAGCTTAGCGCCGTCTTTGGGCAACACCGGGGAGCTGTTTTTT.

The J gene is TRBJ2-2, the V gene TRBV28; 7 nucleotides match TRBD1. The germline V gene encodes CDR1 MDHEN and CDR2 SYDVKM. This CDR3 is built from 16 residues. The J segment lost 3 bases and the V segment lost 4 bases, leaving 8 bases of the junction unmatched. CDR3 nucleotides: TGTGCCAGCAGTTCAGGCAAGGGGGCGCACACCGGGGAGCTGTTTTTT. The encoded protein is CASSSGKGAHTGELFF.

Here the CDR3 reads CASSFSDSTEQYF. In DNA form, the CDR3 reads TGTGCCAGCAGTTTCTCGGACTCTACCGAGCAGTACTTC. This sequence joins TRBV27 and TRBJ2-7; a weak D match, TRBD2 (5 bases). The CDR3 is 13 residues long. Trimming stripped 3 bases from V and 6 bases from J, with 12 bases between. CDR1 and CDR2 from the germline V gene are MNHEY and SMNVEV (reference sequence).

This clone was detected a few times. This sequence joins TRBV5-1 and TRBJ2-7; TRBD1 might be the D (6 bases). The germline V gene encodes CDR1 SGHRS and CDR2 YFSETQ. There are 15 residues in the CDR3. With 3 bases removed from V and 3 bases from J, the gap between germline ends came to 16 bases. The CDR3 reads CASSSFAGTNYEQYF. CDR3 nucleotides: TGCGCCAGCAGCTCCTTCGCCGGGACAAACTACGAGCAGTACTTC.

This clone was detected once. V and J are TRBV19 and TRBJ2-1, with 9 bases aligning to TRBD1. Trimming cost V 4 bases and J 9 bases; bases outside gene matches: 7. This CDR3 contains 14 residues. From germline, CDR1 is LNHDA and CDR2 SQIVND (reference sequence). The DNA for the CDR3 is TGTGCCAGTAGTAGGGGACAGGGTTTTGGTGAGCAGTTCTTC. Its translation: CASSRGQGFGEQFF.

The chain couples TRBV5-6 to TRBJ1-1; D gene unclear. Trimming cost V 3 bases and J 0 bases, with 12 bases left between them. This CDR3 spans 15 amino acids. Germline V gives CDR1 SGHDT, CDR2 YYEEEE. The chain's CDR3 is CASSSGPGLNTEAFF. The DNA of the CDR3 is TGTGCCAGCAGCTCCGGACCCGGGCTGAACACTGAAGCTTTCTTT.

V gene TRBV19 combines with J gene TRBJ2-7, with 7 bases matching TRBD1. Germline CDR1 is LNHDA and CDR2 is SQIVND (reference sequence). J gave up 2 bases and V 6 bases, and 4 bases lay outside the gene matches. The CDR3 is 13 amino acids. CDR3 residues: CASRGDRTYEQYF. The CDR3 nucleotides are TGTGCCAGTAGAGGGGACAGAACCTACGAGCAGTACTTC.

This chain links TRBV30 with TRBJ1-3; unclear D gene. V gave up 2 bases and J gave up 7 bases, with 12 bases separating them. Per germline, CDR1 GTSNPN and CDR2 SVGIG (reference sequence). The CDR3 sequence is 13 residues long. DNA of the CDR3: TGTGCCTGGAGTAAGACCGTCGATAACACCATATATTTT. Protein: CAWSKTVDNTIYF. Together with reference TRBV30 and TRBJ1-3, the CDR3 gives the full variable domain: SQTIHQWPATLVQPVGSPLSLECTVEGTSNPNLYWYRQAAGRGLQLLFYSVGIGQISSEVPQNLSASRPQDRQFILSSKKLLLSDSGFYLCAWSKTVDNTIYFGEGSWLTVV.

Only a few counts were recorded for this clone. The J gene is TRBJ2-7, the V gene TRBV10-3; unclear D gene. Germline CDR1 ENHRY, CDR2 SYGVKD. The CDR3 has 12 amino acids. V was cut by 4 bases and J by 4 bases, with 8 bases left in between. CDR3 DNA: TGTGCCATCAGTGGGGAACCGTACGAGCAGTACTTC. As protein: CAISGEPYEQYF.

V gene TRBV18 combines with J gene TRBJ1-2, with D uncertain. Trimming took 2 bases from V and 1 from J, leaving 5 bases between them. Germline V gene sequence: CDR1 KGHSH, CDR2 LQKENI. CDR3 size: 13 residues. The CDR3, as DNA: TGTGCCAGCTCACCATCAGATAACTATGGCTACACCTTC. Amino acids: CASSPSDNYGYTF.

The rearrangement links TRBV7-9 to TRBJ2-3; tentatively, D is TRBD2 (6 bases). CDR1 is SEHNR and CDR2 is FQNEAQ in the germline V gene (reference sequence). The V end was cut by 4 bases, the J end by 2 bases, with 13 bases between. This CDR3 is built from 15 residues. The CDR3 loop is CASSSDSGPTDTQYF. The DNA of the CDR3 is TGTGCCAGCAGCTCGGATAGCGGCCCCACAGATACGCAGTATTTT.

The chain recombines TRBV5-1 with TRBJ2-7; 7 nucleotides match TRBD1. Germline-derived CDR1 and CDR2 are SGHRS and YFSETQ. Trimming cost V 3 bases and J 5 bases; bases outside gene matches: 11. CDR3 length: 15 amino acids. CDR3 bases: TGCGCCAGCAGCTCCGTGGCACAGGGGTCCAACGAGCAGTACTTC. Translated, it gives CASSSVAQGSNEQYF. The full variable domain, rest sourced from reference TRBV5-1 and TRBJ2-7, is KAGVTQTPRYLIKTRGQQVTLSCSPISGHRSVSWYQQTPGQGLQFLFEYFSETQRNKGNFPGRFSGRQFSNSRSEMNVSTLELGDSALYLCASSSVAQGSNEQYFGPGTRLTVT.

This chain uses TRBV7-9 with TRBJ2-2; 10 nucleotides line up with TRBD1. Germline V lookup: CDR1 SEHNR, CDR2 FQNEAQ (reference sequence). V was pared by 5 bases and J by 5 bases, with 5 bases of the junction left unmatched. This CDR3 region has 15 residues. The CDR3 region has the DNA TGTGCCAGCAGCACGGGACAGGGGTCGACCGGGGAGCTGTTTTTT. This sequence encodes CASSTGQGSTGELFF.

This chain uses TRBV21-1 with TRBJ2-7; TRBD1, as called in the table, went unchecked against the DNA. TRBV21-1 is listed as a pseudogene. The CDR3 consists of 13 residues. The CDR3 spells CASSTPDSYEQYF. The CDR3 region has the DNA TGTGCCAGCAGCACACCAGACAGTTACGAGCAGTACTTC.

The gene calls are TRBV6-1 and TRBJ2-5, with 7 bases matching TRBD1. The CDR3 is made up of 15 amino acids. Losses at the gene ends were 2 bases for V and 5 bases for J; bases not matched to a gene: 8. Germline CDR1 is MNHNS and CDR2 is SASEGT. This CDR3 reads CASSESRDSLETQYF. The CDR3 nucleotides read TGTGCCAGCAGTGAATCCCGGGACAGTCTGGAGACCCAGTACTTC.

This CDR3 reads CASSPPRRGARAGELFF. Here the CDR3 DNA reads TGTGCCAGCTCACCTCCAAGGAGGGGGGCAAGGGCCGGGGAGCTGTTTTTT. This sequence joins TRBV18 and TRBJ2-2; D may correspond to TRBD1 or TRBD2 (6 bases each). V was cut by 3 bases and J by 6 bases, with 20 bases left in between. There are 17 residues in the CDR3. Per the germline V gene, CDR1 is KGHSH and CDR2 is LQKENI.

The rearrangement links TRBV28 to TRBJ1-5; TRBD1 might be the D (6 bases). CDR1 and CDR2 from the germline V gene are MDHEN and SYDVKM. V gave up 8 bases and J gave up 0 bases, with 14 bases separating them. The CDR3 has 15 residues. For the CDR3, the DNA is TGTGCCAGCCTAAGGACAGAACTTAGCAATCAGCCCCAGCATTTT. Translated, it gives CASLRTELSNQPQHF.

This chain joins TRBV4-1 and TRBJ2-7, with TRBD1 matching over 8 bases. The V gene's germline CDR1 is MGHRA and CDR2 YSYEKL. CDR3 length equals 18 residues. V gave up 2 bases and J gave up 0 bases; unmatched junction bases: 12. The CDR3 nucleotides read TGCGCCAGCAGCCAACTAGCAGGGGGCACCTACCTCTCCTACGAGCAGTACTTC. This gives the protein CASSQLAGGTYLSYEQYF.

This clone was seen a few times. V usage is TRBV9 and J usage is TRBJ2-7, with D perhaps TRBD2 (5 bases). In germline, CDR1 is SGDLS, CDR2 YYNGEE. The V gene lost 0 bases and the J gene lost 6 bases, with 13 bases spanning the gap. The CDR3 extends over 14 amino acids. CDR3 residues: CASSVVDLGAEQYF. The CDR3 DNA follows: TGTGCCAGCAGCGTAGTAGATCTGGGAGCCGAGCAGTACTTC.

This chain uses TRBV18 with TRBJ2-2, with 9 positions matching TRBD2. Per the germline V gene, CDR1 is KGHSH and CDR2 is LQKENI. The CDR3 totals 16 residues. The V and J ends lost 3 bases and 4 bases, in that order; junction bases with no gene match: 6. CDR3 amino acids: CASSPTPSGATGELFF. The CDR3 DNA sequence: TGTGCCAGCTCACCTACACCTAGCGGGGCCACCGGGGAGCTGTTTTTT.

For this clone: At the DNA level, this CDR3 is encoded by other sequences in the same sample as well. The chain recombines TRBV29-1 with TRBJ2-3; no clear D. This CDR3 spans 10 amino acids. Per germline, CDR1 SQVTM and CDR2 ANQGSEA. V lost 6 bases and J 2 bases, leaving 3 bases between the germline ends. CDR3 in amino acids: CSVDTDTQYF. As DNA, the CDR3 is TGCAGCGTAGACACAGATACGCAGTATTTT.

This rearrangement joins TRBV10-2 to TRBJ1-6; the D gene is possibly TRBD1 (5 bases). The germline V and J ends were trimmed by 5 bases and 7 bases, with 12 bases remaining between them. The CDR3 contains 14 residues. The germline V gene encodes CDR1 WSHSY and CDR2 SAAADI. The CDR3 is CASSTTRGNSPLHF. The CDR3 nucleotides read TGCGCCAGCAGTACTACAAGGGGAAATTCACCCCTCCACTTT.

This sequence joins TRBV6-6 and TRBJ1-6; D is ambiguous. This CDR3 region has 14 residues. V lost 4 bases and J 5 bases, leaving 9 bases between the germline ends. Germline loops: CDR1 MNHNY, CDR2 SVGAGI (reference sequence). CDR3 nucleotides: TGTGCCAGCAGTTGGGTTGACCATAATTCACCCCTCCACTTT. Translation: CASSWVDHNSPLHF.

On this clone: This sample includes further DNA sequences coding for the same CDR3. V is TRBV30 and J is TRBJ1-6; 7 bases fit TRBD1. Germline CDR1 and CDR2: GTSNPN and SVGIG (reference sequence). Trimming removed 1 base from V and 5 bases from J; junction bases left unmatched: 2. The CDR3 is made up of 14 amino acids. The CDR3 protein is CAWSAGQDNSPLHF. The CDR3 coding sequence is TGTGCCTGGAGTGCAGGACAGGATAATTCACCCCTCCACTTT.

The chain employs TRBV28 and TRBJ1-4; tentative D call: TRBD1 (5 bases). This CDR3 comprises 15 residues. The V gene's germline CDR1 is MDHEN and CDR2 SYDVKM. V shed 4 bases and J shed 8 bases, with 17 bases lying between them. DNA of the CDR3: TGTGCCAGCAGTTCTAATCGCGGGTGGGGCGAAAAACTGTTTTTT. Its protein product is CASSSNRGWGEKLFF.

The chain has TRBV4-2 and TRBJ2-5; 9 bases align to TRBD2. Losses at the gene ends were 4 bases for V and 0 bases for J; bases not matched to a gene: 9. Germline V gives CDR1 LGHNA, CDR2 YNFKEQ. The CDR3 is 17 amino acids. CDR3 residues: CASSLWASGGNQETQYF. The DNA of the CDR3 is TGTGCCAGCAGCCTGTGGGCCAGCGGGGGGAACCAAGAGACCCAGTACTTC.

The sample holds one count of this clone. This rearrangement joins TRBV28 to TRBJ2-3; TRBD2 might be the D (5 bases). Per germline, CDR1 MDHEN and CDR2 SYDVKM. The CDR3 is made up of 15 amino acids. Trimming shortened V by 1 base and J by 1 base, and 9 bases separated the two germline ends. The CDR3 DNA is TGTGCCAGCAGTTTATATCCCGGGGGCACAGATACGCAGTATTTT. Protein: CASSLYPGGTDTQYF. Combining the CDR3 with reference TRBV28 and TRBJ2-3 gives the whole variable domain DVKVTQSSRYLVKRTGEKVFLECVQDMDHENMFWYRQDPGLGLRLIYFSYDVKMKEKGDIPEGYSVSREKKERFSLILESASTNQTSMYLCASSLYPGGTDTQYFGPGTRLTVL.

The rearrangement links TRBV10-3 to TRBJ2-5, with D possibly TRBD1 on 5 matching bases. The DNA end favors TRBJ2-7, so the J call may be wrong. This CDR3 is 12 amino acids long. From germline, CDR1 is ENHRY and CDR2 SYGVKD. As DNA, the CDR3 is TGTGCCATCAGTGTCGACAGCTACGAGCAGTACTTC. This codes for CAISVDSYEQYF.

The chain employs TRBV7-2 and TRBJ1-3; D ambiguous. The CDR3 has 13 residues. The germline V and J ends were trimmed by 4 bases and 1 base, with 5 bases remaining between them. Germline CDR1 SGHTA, CDR2 FQGNSA. As DNA, the CDR3 is TGTGCCAGCAGCTCCACGTCTGGAAACACCATATATTTT. Its translation: CASSSTSGNTIYF.

The J gene is TRBJ2-1, the V gene TRBV29-1; 8 bases are shared with TRBD1. J gave up 2 bases and V 5 bases, and 11 bases lay outside the gene matches. The CDR3 contains 16 residues. Germline assignment: CDR1 SQVTM and CDR2 ANQGSEA. Here the CDR3 DNA reads TGCAGCGTTAATGGACTTGACAGGGGACCCTACAATGAGCAGTTCTTC. Protein: CSVNGLDRGPYNEQFF.